The present entry profiles one T cell receptor beta chain with its context. Its target is not known. TCRdb's table, derived via immunoSEQ multiplex PCR, lists solely in-frame clones and lacks some. The repertoire holds nearly 35,000 clones, with about three quarters as singletons. This record belongs to a study of STAT5B mutations in CD4+ large granular lymphocyte leukemia. General study findings and limits: Higher CD4+ than CD8+ T-LGLL clonality might reflect small sample size.

Germline CDR1 MNHNS, CDR2 SASEGT. V shed 6 bases, J shed 0 bases, and the junction held 5 bases outside the gene matches. CDR3 length equals 15 residues. The chain joins TRBV6-1 to TRBJ1-3; 7 bases are a match to TRBD1. The sequence derives from a human donor in good health. Sample: CD4+ T cells from blood buffy coats. The CDR3: CASRNRGISGNTIYF. The CDR3 nucleotides are TGTGCCAGCAGAAACAGGGGCATCTCTGGAAACACCATATATTTT.